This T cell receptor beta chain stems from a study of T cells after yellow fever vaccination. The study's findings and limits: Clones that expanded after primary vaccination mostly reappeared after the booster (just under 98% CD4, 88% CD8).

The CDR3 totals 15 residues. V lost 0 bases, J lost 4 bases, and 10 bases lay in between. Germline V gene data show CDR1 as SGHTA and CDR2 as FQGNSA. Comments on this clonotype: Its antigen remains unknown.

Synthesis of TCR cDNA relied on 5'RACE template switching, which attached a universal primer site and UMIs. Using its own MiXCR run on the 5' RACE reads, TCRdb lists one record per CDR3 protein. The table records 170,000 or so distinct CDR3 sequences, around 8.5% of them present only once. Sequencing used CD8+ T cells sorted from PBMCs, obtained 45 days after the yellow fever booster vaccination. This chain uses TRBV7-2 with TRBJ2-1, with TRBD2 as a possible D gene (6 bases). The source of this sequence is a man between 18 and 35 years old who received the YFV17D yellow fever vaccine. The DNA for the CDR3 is TGTGCCAGCAGCTTAGCGGGGGGTTGGTACAATGAGCAGTTCTTC. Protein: CASSLAGGWYNEQFF.